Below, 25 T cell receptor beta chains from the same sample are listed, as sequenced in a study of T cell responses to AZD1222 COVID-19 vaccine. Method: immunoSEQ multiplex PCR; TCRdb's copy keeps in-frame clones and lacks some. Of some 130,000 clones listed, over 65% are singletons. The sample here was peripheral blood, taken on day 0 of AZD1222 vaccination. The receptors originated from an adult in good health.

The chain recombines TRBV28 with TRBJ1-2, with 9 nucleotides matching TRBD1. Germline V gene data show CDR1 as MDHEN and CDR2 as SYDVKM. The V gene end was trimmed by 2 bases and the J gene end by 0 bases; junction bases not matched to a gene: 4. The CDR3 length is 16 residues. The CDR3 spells CASSLPRQGANYGYTF. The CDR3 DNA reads TGTGCCAGCAGTTTACCTCGACAGGGGGCTAACTATGGCTACACCTTC.

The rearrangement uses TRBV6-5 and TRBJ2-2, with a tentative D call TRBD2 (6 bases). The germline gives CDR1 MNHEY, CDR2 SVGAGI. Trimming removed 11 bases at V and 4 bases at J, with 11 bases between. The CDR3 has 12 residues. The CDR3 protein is CALGGSTGELFF. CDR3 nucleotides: TGTGCCTTGGGGGGTAGCACCGGGGAGCTGTTTTTT.

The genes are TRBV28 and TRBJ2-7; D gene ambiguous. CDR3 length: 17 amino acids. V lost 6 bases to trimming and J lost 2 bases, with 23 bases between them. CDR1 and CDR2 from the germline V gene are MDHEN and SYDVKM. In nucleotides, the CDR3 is TGTGCCAGCAGCCCACCATACCTCGCTCAGATGGCCTACGAGCAGTACTTC. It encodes CASSPPYLAQMAYEQYF. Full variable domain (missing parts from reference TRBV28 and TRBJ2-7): DVKVTQSSRYLVKRTGEKVFLECVQDMDHENMFWYRQDPGLGLRLIYFSYDVKMKEKGDIPEGYSVSREKKERFSLILESASTNQTSMYLCASSPPYLAQMAYEQYFGPGTRLTVT.

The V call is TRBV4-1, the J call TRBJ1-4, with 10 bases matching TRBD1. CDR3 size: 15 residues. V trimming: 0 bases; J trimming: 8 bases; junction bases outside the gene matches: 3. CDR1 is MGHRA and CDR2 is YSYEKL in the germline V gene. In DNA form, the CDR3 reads TGCGCCAGCAGCCAAGACGGGACAGGGGACGAAAAACTGTTTTTT. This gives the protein CASSQDGTGDEKLFF.

The chain's CDR3 is CASIRAGGLEQYF. Here the CDR3 DNA reads TGTGCCAGCATCCGGGCAGGGGGCCTCGAGCAGTACTTC. The V gene is TRBV28, the J gene TRBJ2-7, with TRBD1 matching over 8 bases. Germline V gene sequence: CDR1 MDHEN, CDR2 SYDVKM. Germline trimming cut 7 bases from V and 6 bases from J; bases unmatched to any gene: 8. The CDR3 contains 13 residues.

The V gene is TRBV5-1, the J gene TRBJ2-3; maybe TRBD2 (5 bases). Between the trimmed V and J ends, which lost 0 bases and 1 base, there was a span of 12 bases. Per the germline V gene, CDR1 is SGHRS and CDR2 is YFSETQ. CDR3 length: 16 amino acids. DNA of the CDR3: TGCGCCAGCAGCTTGGATGCGGGTTCTCGCACAGATACGCAGTATTTT. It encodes CASSLDAGSRTDTQYF.

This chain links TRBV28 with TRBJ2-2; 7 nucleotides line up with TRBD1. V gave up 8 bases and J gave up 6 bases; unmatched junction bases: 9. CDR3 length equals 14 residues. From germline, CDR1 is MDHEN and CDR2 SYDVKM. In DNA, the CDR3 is TGTGCCAGCCGCCGACAGGGACGGGCCGGGGAGCTGTTTTTT. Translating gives CASRRQGRAGELFF.

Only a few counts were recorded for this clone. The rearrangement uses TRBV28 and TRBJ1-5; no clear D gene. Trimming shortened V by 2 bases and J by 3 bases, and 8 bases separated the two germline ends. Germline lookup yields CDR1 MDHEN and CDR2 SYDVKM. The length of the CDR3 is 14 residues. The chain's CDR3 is CASSLKHFNQPQHF. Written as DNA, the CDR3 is TGTGCCAGCAGTTTAAAACATTTCAATCAGCCCCAGCATTTT.

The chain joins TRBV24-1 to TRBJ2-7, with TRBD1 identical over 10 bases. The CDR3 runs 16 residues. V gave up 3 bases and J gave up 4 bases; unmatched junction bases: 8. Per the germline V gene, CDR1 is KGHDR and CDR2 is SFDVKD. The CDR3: CATSDTDRGGRYEQYF. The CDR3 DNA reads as TGTGCCACCAGTGATACGGACAGGGGGGGGAGATACGAGCAGTACTTC.

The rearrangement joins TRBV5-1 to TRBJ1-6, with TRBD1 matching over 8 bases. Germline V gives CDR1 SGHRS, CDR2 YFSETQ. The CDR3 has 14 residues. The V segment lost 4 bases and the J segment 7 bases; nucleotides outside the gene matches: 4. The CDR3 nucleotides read TGCGCCAGCAGCCTGGACAGGGTAAATTCACCCCTCCACTTT. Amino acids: CASSLDRVNSPLHF.

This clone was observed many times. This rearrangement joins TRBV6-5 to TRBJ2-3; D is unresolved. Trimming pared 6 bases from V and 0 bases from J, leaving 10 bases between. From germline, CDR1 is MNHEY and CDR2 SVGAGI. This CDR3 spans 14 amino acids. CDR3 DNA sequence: TGTGCCAGCAGCCCCGACCTGAGCACAGATACGCAGTATTTT. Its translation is CASSPDLSTDTQYF.

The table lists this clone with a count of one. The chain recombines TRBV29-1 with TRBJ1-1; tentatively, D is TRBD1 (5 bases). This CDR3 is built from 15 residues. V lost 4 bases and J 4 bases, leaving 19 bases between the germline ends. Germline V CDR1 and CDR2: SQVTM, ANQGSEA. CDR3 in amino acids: CSVGHGALGGTEAFF. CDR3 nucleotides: TGCAGCGTTGGGCATGGGGCCCTCGGGGGCACTGAAGCTTTCTTT.

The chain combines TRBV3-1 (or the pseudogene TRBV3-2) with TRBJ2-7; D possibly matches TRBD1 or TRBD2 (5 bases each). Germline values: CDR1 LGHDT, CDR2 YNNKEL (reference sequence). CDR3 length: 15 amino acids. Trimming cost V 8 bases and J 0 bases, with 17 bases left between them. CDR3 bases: TGTGCCAGCTCTCCTCCGGGACGTACCTCCTACGAGCAGTACTTC. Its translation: CASSPPGRTSYEQYF.

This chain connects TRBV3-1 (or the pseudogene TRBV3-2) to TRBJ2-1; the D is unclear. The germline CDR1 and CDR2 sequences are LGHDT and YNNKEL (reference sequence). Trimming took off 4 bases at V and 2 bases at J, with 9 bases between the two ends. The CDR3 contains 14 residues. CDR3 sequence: CASSLYTPYNEQFF. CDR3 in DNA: TGTGCCAGCAGCCTTTACACCCCCTACAATGAGCAGTTCTTC.

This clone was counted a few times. The CDR3 spells CASSLTAGEKLFF. The CDR3 DNA reads as TGTGCCAGCAGCTTAACTGCGGGTGAAAAACTGTTTTTT. The genes are TRBV7-3 and TRBJ1-4; D gene ambiguous. In germline, CDR1 is SGHTA, CDR2 FQGTGA. V was clipped by 0 bases and J by 7 bases, with 6 bases between them. The CDR3 contains 13 residues.

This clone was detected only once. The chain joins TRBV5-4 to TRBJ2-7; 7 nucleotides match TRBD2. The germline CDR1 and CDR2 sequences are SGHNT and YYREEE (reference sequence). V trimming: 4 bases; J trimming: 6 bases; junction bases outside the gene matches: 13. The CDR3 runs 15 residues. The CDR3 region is CASSPPGGGGFEQYF. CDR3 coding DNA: TGTGCCAGCAGCCCACCGGGGGGAGGAGGGTTCGAGCAGTACTTC.

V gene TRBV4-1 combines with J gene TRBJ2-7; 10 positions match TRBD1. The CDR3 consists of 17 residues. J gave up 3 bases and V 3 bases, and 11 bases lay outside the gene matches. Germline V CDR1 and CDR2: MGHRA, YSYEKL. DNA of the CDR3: TGCGCCAGCAGCCAGGAACGCGGGACAGGGGATTTCTACGAGCAGTACTTC. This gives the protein CASSQERGTGDFYEQYF.

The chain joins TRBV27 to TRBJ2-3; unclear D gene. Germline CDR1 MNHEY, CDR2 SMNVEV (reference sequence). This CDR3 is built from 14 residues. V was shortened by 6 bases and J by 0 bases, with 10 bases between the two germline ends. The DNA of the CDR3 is TGTGCCAGCAGCATATTAGATAGCACAGATACGCAGTATTTT. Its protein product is CASSILDSTDTQYF.

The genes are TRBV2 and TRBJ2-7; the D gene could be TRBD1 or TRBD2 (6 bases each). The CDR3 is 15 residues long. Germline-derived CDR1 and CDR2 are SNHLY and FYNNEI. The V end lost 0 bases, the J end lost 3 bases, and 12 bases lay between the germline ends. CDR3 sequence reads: CASSEARGGFYEQYF. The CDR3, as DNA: TGTGCCAGCAGTGAAGCCAGGGGAGGTTTCTACGAGCAGTACTTC. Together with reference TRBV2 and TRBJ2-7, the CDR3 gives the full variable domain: EPEVTQTPSHQVTQMGQEVILRCVPISNHLYFYWYRQILGQKVEFLVSFYNNEISEKSEIFDDQFSVERPDGSNFTLKIRSTKLEDSAMYFCASSEARGGFYEQYFGPGTRLTVT.

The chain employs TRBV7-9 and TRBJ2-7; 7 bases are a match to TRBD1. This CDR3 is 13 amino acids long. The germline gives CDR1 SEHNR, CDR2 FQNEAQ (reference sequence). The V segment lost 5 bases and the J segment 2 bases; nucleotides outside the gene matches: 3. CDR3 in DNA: TGTGCCAGCAGCACCCAGGGGGCCTACGAGCAGTACTTC. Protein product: CASSTQGAYEQYF.

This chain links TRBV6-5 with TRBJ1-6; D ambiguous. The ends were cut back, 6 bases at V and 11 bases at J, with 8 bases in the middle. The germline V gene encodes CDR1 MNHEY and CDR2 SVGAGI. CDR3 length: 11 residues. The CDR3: CASRNTAPLHF. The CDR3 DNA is TGTGCCAGCAGAAACACCGCACCCCTCCACTTT.

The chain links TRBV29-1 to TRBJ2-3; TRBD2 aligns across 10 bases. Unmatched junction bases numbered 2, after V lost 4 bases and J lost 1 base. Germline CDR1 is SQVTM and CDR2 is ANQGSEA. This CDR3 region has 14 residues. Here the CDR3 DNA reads TGCAGCGTTGGCCTAGCGGGGGGCACAGATACGCAGTATTTT. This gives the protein CSVGLAGGTDTQYF.

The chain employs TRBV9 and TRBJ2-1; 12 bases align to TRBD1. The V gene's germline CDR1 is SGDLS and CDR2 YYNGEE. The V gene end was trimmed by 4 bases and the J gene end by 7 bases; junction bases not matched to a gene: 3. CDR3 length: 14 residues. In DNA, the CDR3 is TGTGCCAGCAGCCCGGGACAGGGGGCTAATGAGCAGTTCTTC. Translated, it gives CASSPGQGANEQFF.

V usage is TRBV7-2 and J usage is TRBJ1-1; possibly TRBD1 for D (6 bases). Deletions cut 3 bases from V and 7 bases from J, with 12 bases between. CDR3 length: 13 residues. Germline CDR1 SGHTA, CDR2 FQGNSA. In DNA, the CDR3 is TGTGCCAGCAGCTTCCAGACAGGCCGTGAAGCTTTCTTT. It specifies CASSFQTGREAFF.

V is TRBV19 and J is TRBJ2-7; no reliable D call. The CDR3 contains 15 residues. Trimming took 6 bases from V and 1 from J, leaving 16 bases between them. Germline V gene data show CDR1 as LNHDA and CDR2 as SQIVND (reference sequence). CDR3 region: CASSAQPGSSYEQYF. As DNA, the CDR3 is TGTGCCAGTAGCGCCCAACCAGGCTCATCCTACGAGCAGTACTTC.